These T cell receptor beta chains were read from a single sample in a study of blood T cell repertoires in COVID-19. TCRdb keeps only in-frame clones here, not all; method: immunoSEQ multiplex PCR. The sample lists tens of thousands of clones; nearly 90% were seen once. The sequenced sample was peripheral blood. The receptors stem from a woman aged 55 to 70 with COVID-19, enrolled during active disease. Each CDR3 is given with its conserved first and last residue. Each record gives: V gene, J gene, clone size, D gene, CDR3 protein, CDR3 DNA. D genes are given only for firm matches. Rows give clone size only sometimes, using once, few, many, or a class for an expanded clone.

>TRBV6-1|TRBJ1-5|once|TRBD1
CASSERQGIGQPQHF
TGTGCCAGCAGTGAGAGACAGGGGATCGGTCAGCCCCAGCATTTT
>TRBV5-6|TRBJ1-1|once|TRBD1
CASVRDSLTEAFF
TGTGCCAGCGTCCGGGACAGCCTCACTGAAGCTTTCTTT
>TRBV30|TRBJ1-5|.|TRBD1
CAWSLSGGGGQPQHF
TGTGCCTGGAGTCTCTCGGGAGGGGGCGGTCAGCCCCAGCATTTT
>TRBV19|TRBJ2-5|.|TRBD2
CASSISTASGQETQYF
TGTGCCAGTAGTATATCGACGGCTAGCGGGCAAGAGACCCAGTACTTC
>TRBV29-1|TRBJ2-7|.|.
CSVITGNEQYF
TGCAGCGTCATCACGGGAAACGAGCAGTACTTC
>TRBV6-5|TRBJ1-1|few|.
CASSYGVGSEAFF
TGTGCCAGCTCCTACGGGGTCGGGTCTGAAGCTTTCTTT
>TRBV19|TRBJ2-7|.|.
CASSLAVNNYEQYF
TGTGCCAGTAGCCTGGCGGTGAATAACTACGAGCAGTACTTC
>TRBV11-3|TRBJ2-1|.|TRBD1
CASSLGTAPPGLGQFF
TGTGCCAGCAGCCTAGGGACAGCCCCTCCGGGATTGGGGCAGTTCTTC
>TRBV6-2/TRBV6-3|TRBJ2-5|.|TRBD2
CASSYQGLAGMTAQYF
TGTGCCAGCAGTTATCAGGGACTAGCGGGAATGACGGCCCAGTACTTC
>TRBV6-5|TRBJ2-3|few|TRBD2
CASRLSSGSLDTQYF
TGTGCCAGCAGGTTATCTAGCGGGAGTTTAGATACGCAGTATTTT
>TRBV6-2/TRBV6-3|TRBJ2-7|.|.
CASSYLGGGSEQYF
TGTGCCAGCAGTTACCTGGGAGGAGGTAGCGAGCAGTACTTC
>TRBV5-1|TRBJ2-5|.|.
CASSPGTQETQYF
TGCGCCAGCTCGCCGGGAACCCAAGAGACCCAGTACTTC
>TRBV7-2|TRBJ2-2|.|.
CASRQPPVTGELFF
TGTGCCAGCAGGCAACCTCCGGTGACCGGGGAGCTGTTTTTT
>TRBV6-5|TRBJ1-2|.|.
CASSYSADLYGYTF
TGTGCCAGCAGTTACTCAGCGGATCTCTATGGCTACACCTTC
>TRBV4-1|TRBJ2-1|.|TRBD2
CASSQGTLAREVNEQFF
TGCGCCAGCAGCCAAGGGACACTAGCTCGGGAGGTTAATGAGCAGTTCTTC
>TRBV5-1|TRBJ2-1|.|TRBD2
CASSLWRETRFYNEQFF
TGCGCCAGCAGCTTATGGCGGGAGACTCGTTTCTACAATGAGCAGTTCTTC
>TRBV5-1|TRBJ2-7|.|.
CASSPVGSYEQYF
TGCGCCAGCAGTCCAGTCGGGTCCTACGAGCAGTACTTC
>TRBV11-2|TRBJ2-2|.|.
CASSLNRAANTGELFF
TGTGCCAGCAGCTTAAACAGGGCAGCGAACACCGGGGAGCTGTTTTTT
>TRBV10-1|TRBJ1-1|few|.
CASSATTGEAFF
TGCGCCAGCAGTGCAACCACAGGGGAAGCTTTCTTT
>TRBV25-1|TRBJ2-1|once|TRBD2
CASSEVPAGGRYNEQFF
TGTGCCAGCAGTGAAGTACCAGCGGGGGGGCGCTACAATGAGCAGTTCTTC
>TRBV19|TRBJ1-5|once|TRBD1
CASSIDGTGNNQPQHF
TGTGCCAGTAGTATAGACGGGACAGGCAACAATCAGCCCCAGCATTTT
>TRBV7-8|TRBJ2-3|few|TRBD1
CASILLTGEDTQYF
TGTGCCAGCATCCTATTGACAGGGGAAGATACGCAGTATTTT
>TRBV21-1|TRBJ2-7|.|.
CASTPGSRKHGHF
TGTGCCAGCACCCCAGGGTCCCGGAAACACGGGCACTTC
>TRBV2|TRBJ2-7|.|TRBD2
CASSPGQRGSYEQYF
TGTGCCAGCAGTCCGGGCCAGCGGGGGTCGTACGAGCAGTACTTC
>TRBV11-3|TRBJ2-5|.|.
CASSLGGQETQYF
TGTGCCAGCAGTCTGGGGGGACAAGAGACCCAGTACTTC
>TRBV10-3|TRBJ2-1|few|TRBD2
CAISESSGGASANNEQFF
TGTGCCATCAGTGAGTCTAGCGGGGGGGCATCGGCCAACAATGAGCAGTTCTTC
>TRBV5-6|TRBJ2-7|once|.
CASSFSYEQYF
TGTGCCAGCAGCTTCAGCTACGAGCAGTACTTC
>TRBV5-1|TRBJ2-1|.|TRBD1
CASSFSGQGVYNEQFF
TGCGCCAGCAGCTTTTCTGGACAGGGAGTTTACAATGAGCAGTTCTTC
>TRBV7-9|TRBJ1-5|.|.
CASSLSDSNQPQHF
TGTGCCAGCAGCTTATCAGATAGCAATCAGCCCCAGCATTTT
>TRBV4-1|TRBJ1-5|.|.
CASSQLAGVNQPQHF
TGCGCCAGCAGCCAACTGGCGGGTGTCAATCAGCCCCAGCATTTT
>TRBV25-1|TRBJ2-1|.|.
CARVISGFWVSYNEQFF
TGTGCCAGGGTCATCTCAGGGTTTTGGGTCTCCTACAATGAGCAGTTCTTC
>TRBV6-5|TRBJ1-2|.|.
CASSSGYGGYTF
TGTGCCAGCAGTTCGGGATACGGAGGCTACACCTTC
>TRBV4-3|TRBJ1-1|.|.
CASSQEGQNTEAFF
TGCGCCAGCAGCCAAGAGGGACAGAACACTGAAGCTTTCTTT
>TRBV6-2/TRBV6-3|TRBJ2-2|.|.
CASSGSGLTGELFF
TGTGCCAGCAGTGGTTCGGGACTCACCGGGGAGCTGTTTTTT
>TRBV6-2/TRBV6-3|TRBJ1-1|.|TRBD1
CASSRQGVATEAFF
TGTGCCAGCAGCCGACAGGGGGTCGCCACTGAAGCTTTCTTT
>TRBV4-3|TRBJ2-6|.|.
CASSPQVSGANVLTF
TGCGCCAGCAGCCCGCAGGTCTCTGGGGCCAACGTCCTGACTTTC
>TRBV6-5|TRBJ1-5|.|.
CASSFGGVNQPQHF
TGTGCCAGCAGTTTTGGGGGGGTAAATCAGCCCCAGCATTTT
>TRBV27|TRBJ1-5|.|.
CASGRVSNQPQHF
TGTGCCAGCGGGCGGGTTAGCAATCAGCCCCAGCATTTT
>TRBV28|TRBJ2-7|.|.
CASSGGLIGEQYF
TGTGCCAGCAGTGGGGGACTGATCGGCGAGCAGTACTTC
>TRBV7-9|TRBJ2-1|once|.
CASIKQTIPYSYNEQFF
TGTGCCAGCATCAAGCAAACTATCCCTTACTCCTACAATGAGCAGTTCTTC
>TRBV27|TRBJ2-2|.|TRBD2
CASSFRMRGTGSGELFF
TGTGCCAGCAGTTTCAGGATGCGGGGGACGGGCTCCGGGGAGCTGTTTTTT
>TRBV4-2|TRBJ2-1|.|TRBD1
CASSQDRGPVGQFF
TGTGCCAGCAGCCAAGACAGGGGGCCAGTGGGGCAGTTCTTC
>TRBV6-5|TRBJ1-4|.|.
CASRDKRTNEKLFF
TGTGCCAGCAGGGACAAGCGCACTAATGAAAAACTGTTTTTT
>TRBV9|TRBJ1-3|.|.
CASSAGGTAGNTIYF
TGTGCCAGCAGCGCCGGGGGGACGGCTGGAAACACCATATATTTT
>TRBV12-3/TRBV12-4|TRBJ1-2|.|TRBD1
CASSPDRGYGYTF
TGTGCCAGCAGTCCAGACAGGGGCTATGGCTACACCTTC
>TRBV28|TRBJ1-2|.|.
CASSHQGFSF
TGTGCCAGCAGTCACCAGGGGTTTTCCTTC
>TRBV18|TRBJ2-5|.|.
CASSPLGQSETQYF
TGTGCCAGCTCACCCCTGGGACAATCGGAGACCCAGTACTTC
>TRBV9|TRBJ1-3|.|.
CASSVADGAGNTIYF
TGTGCCAGCAGCGTAGCTGATGGAGCTGGAAACACCATATATTTT
>TRBV3-1/TRBV3-2|TRBJ1-1|.|TRBD1
CASRSQGEEAFF
TGTGCCAGCAGGTCTCAGGGGGAAGAAGCTTTCTTT
>TRBV18|TRBJ2-1|few|.
CASSPGAGSYKGNEQFF
TGTGCCAGCTCACCAGGGGCAGGGTCTTACAAGGGCAATGAGCAGTTCTTC
>TRBV28|TRBJ1-3|once|.
CATGRQAAGNTIYF
TGTGCCACCGGTCGACAGGCGGCCGGAAACACCATATATTTT